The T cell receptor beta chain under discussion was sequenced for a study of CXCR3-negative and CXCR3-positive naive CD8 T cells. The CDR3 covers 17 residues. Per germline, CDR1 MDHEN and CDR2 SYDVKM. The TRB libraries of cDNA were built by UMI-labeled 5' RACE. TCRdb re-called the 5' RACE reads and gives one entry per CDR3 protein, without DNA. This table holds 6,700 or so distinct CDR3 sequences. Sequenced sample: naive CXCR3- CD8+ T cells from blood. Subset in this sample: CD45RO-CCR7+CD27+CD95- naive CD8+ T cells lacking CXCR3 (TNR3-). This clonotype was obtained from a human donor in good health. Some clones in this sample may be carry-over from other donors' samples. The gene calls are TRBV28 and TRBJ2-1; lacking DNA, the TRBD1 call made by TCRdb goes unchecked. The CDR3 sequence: CASSLAVRDRIYNEQFF.